Below are 30 T cell receptor beta chains sequenced from a single sample in a study of vaccination and CD4 T cells after COVID-19 (dated by TCRdb to 2022 to 2024). To prepare the library, PCR was applied. Reads for this sample came from an Illumina iSeq 100. DNA from cultured CD4+ T cells underwent TCR sequencing with the Oncomine TCR Beta short-read assay at the Johns Hopkins FTIC core. TCRdb reran the public reads through fastp at Q25 and MiXCR, keeping productive beta chains. Every entry covers one CDR3 protein and lists the most common genes and DNA from its rows. This sample has about 20,000 distinct CDR3 sequences in its table, and more than 20% of those were observed once. The ten largest clones represent about a tenth of the sample. The treatment or condition label for this specimen denotes: roughly 10-day PBMC culture with coronavirus spike peptide pools or control peptides (ViraFEST assay).

Their recognized antigens are unknown. What was sequenced was cultured CD4+ T cells from blood. Every receptor here comes from a human donor with COVID-19.

As for this clonotype: The junction departs from the called germline gene at one end, perhaps through a read error. The chain joins TRBV5-4 to TRBJ1-6; perhaps TRBD1 as D (5 bases). CDR1 SGHNT and CDR2 YYREEE come from the germline V gene (reference sequence). CDR3 length equals 14 residues. CDR3 loop: CAGSPGTGALALHF. DNA for the CDR3: TGTGCCGGCAGCCCGGGGACCGGGGCTCTGGCCCTCCACTTT. The full variable domain, with the rest looked up from reference TRBV5-4 and TRBJ1-6, is ETGVTQSPTHLIKTRGQQVTLRCSSQSGHNTVSWYQQALGQGPQFIFQYYREEENGRGNFPPRFSGLQFPNYSSELNVNALELDDSALYLCAGSPGTGALALHFGNGTRLTVT.

CDR3 sequence (DNA): TGTGCCAGCAGTGGCGCGTTTCAGGGAATGAACACTGAAGCTTTCTTT. Its translation: CASSGAFQGMNTEAFF. The gene calls are TRBV6-4 and TRBJ1-1; TRBD1 is a possible D gene (5 bases). The CDR3 is 16 amino acids. The germline V gene encodes CDR1 MRHNA and CDR2 SNTAGT. The V gene lost 4 bases and the J gene lost 0 bases, with 15 bases spanning the gap.

This clonotype was observed a few times. The rearrangement uses TRBV11-2 and TRBJ2-7; D is perhaps TRBD2 (5 bases). V dropped 1 base and J dropped 3 bases, with 7 bases sitting between them. Germline values: CDR1 SGHAT, CDR2 FQNNGV. This CDR3 is 13 amino acids long. CDR3 bases: TGTGCCAGCAGCTTAGCCGAGGGCTACGAGCAGTACTTC. Its translation: CASSLAEGYEQYF.

This clonotype was seen more than once but under ten times. The V and J genes are TRBV12-3 or TRBV12-4 and TRBJ1-5; 8 nucleotides align to TRBD1. The J segment lost 6 bases and the V segment lost 6 bases, leaving 7 bases of the junction unmatched. The CDR3 covers 14 residues. CDR3: CASRSSGTGQPQHF. The DNA of the CDR3 is TGTGCCAGCAGATCGTCCGGGACAGGTCAGCCCCAGCATTTT.

The rearrangement links TRBV5-8 to TRBJ2-1, with 7 bases aligning to TRBD1. The germline V gene encodes CDR1 SGHTS and CDR2 YDEGEE. With 6 bases clipped from V and 5 bases from J, the junction kept 8 bases outside the gene matches. The CDR3 length is 14 residues. The CDR3 nucleotides are TGTGCCAGCATCCTCCGGGACAGACACAATGAGCAGTTCTTC. It codes for CASILRDRHNEQFF.

This clonotype was picked up a small number of times. The chain carries TRBV20-1 and TRBJ2-1, with D uncertain. Deletions cut 3 bases from V and 5 bases from J, with 8 bases between. The CDR3 consists of 12 residues. The germline V gene encodes CDR1 DFQATT and CDR2 SNEGSKA (reference sequence). This CDR3 reads CSARRSNNEQFF. DNA for the CDR3: TGCAGTGCTAGGCGCTCGAACAATGAGCAGTTCTTC.

V gene TRBV6-2 or TRBV6-3 combines with J gene TRBJ1-1, with unresolved D. CDR1 is MNHEY and CDR2 is SVGEGT in the germline V gene. The CDR3 runs to 14 residues. Trimming stripped 6 bases from V and 1 base from J, with 12 bases between. The CDR3 region is CASSHIHGNTEAFF. Written as DNA, the CDR3 is TGTGCCAGCAGCCACATACACGGGAACACTGAAGCTTTCTTT.

This clonotype was detected a few times. CDR3 sequence reads: CASSLLASGVRETQYF. The CDR3 bases are TGCGCCAGCAGCTTGTTGGCTAGCGGGGTTCGGGAGACCCAGTACTTC. The rearrangement joins TRBV5-1 to TRBJ2-5, with 9 bases fitting TRBD2. The CDR3 contains 16 residues. The J segment lost 5 bases and the V segment lost 1 base, leaving 9 bases of the junction unmatched. Germline V lookup: CDR1 SGHRS, CDR2 YFSETQ.

The genes are TRBV6-4 and TRBJ2-2; TRBD2 aligns across 11 bases. CDR3 length equals 17 residues. J gave up 7 bases and V 5 bases, and 12 bases lay outside the gene matches. In germline, CDR1 is MRHNA, CDR2 SNTAGT. The CDR3 bases are TGTGCCAGCAGTCCCGGAAGTAGCGGGGGGGCCGTCGGGGAGCTGTTTTTT. This translates into CASSPGSSGGAVGELFF.

The chain has TRBV7-3 and TRBJ2-7; D perhaps matches TRBD1 (6 bases). The germline V gene has CDR1 SGHTA and CDR2 FQGTGA. This CDR3 comprises 15 residues. V was trimmed by 1 base and J by 2 bases, leaving 12 bases between them. The CDR3 loop is CASSLNSRGPYEQYF. In DNA form, the CDR3 reads TGTGCCAGCAGCTTAAATTCCAGGGGCCCCTACGAGCAGTACTTC. The whole variable domain, filled in from reference TRBV7-3 and TRBJ2-7, reads GAGVSQTPSNKVTEKGKYVELRCDPISGHTALYWYRQSLGQGPEFLIYFQGTGAADDSGLPNDRFFAVRPEGSVSTLKIQRTERGDSAVYLCASSLNSRGPYEQYFGPGTRLTVT.

V and J are TRBV10-2 and TRBJ2-7, with unresolved D. This CDR3 has 11 residues. Trimming took 7 bases from V and 4 from J, leaving 8 bases between them. Germline V gives CDR1 WSHSY, CDR2 SAAADI. CDR3: CASMGAYEQYF. The CDR3 region has the DNA TGCGCCAGCATGGGTGCGTACGAGCAGTACTTC.

This chain joins TRBV12-3 or TRBV12-4 and TRBJ2-6, with D possibly TRBD1 on 5 matching bases. CDR3 size: 13 residues. V dropped 1 base and J dropped 8 bases, with 6 bases sitting between them. CDR3 DNA: TGTGCCAGCAGTTTAGGGGGCCCCAACGTCCTGACTTTC. Protein sequence: CASSLGGPNVLTF.

This clonotype came up a few times. The rearrangement links TRBV4-1 to TRBJ1-2; D call uncertain. The V gene's germline CDR1 is MGHRA and CDR2 YSYEKL. The germline V and J ends were trimmed by 0 bases and 1 base, with 9 bases remaining between them. The CDR3 extends over 15 amino acids. The CDR3 reads CASSQESEINYGYTF. CDR3 in DNA: TGCGCCAGCAGCCAAGAGAGCGAGATTAACTATGGCTACACCTTC.

This chain uses TRBV5-4 with TRBJ2-3; 8 bases agree with TRBD2. Unmatched junction bases numbered 12, after V lost 4 bases and J lost 5 bases. This CDR3 contains 16 residues. Germline V gives CDR1 SGHNT, CDR2 YYREEE (reference sequence). This CDR3 is CASSRRGGAGEDTQYF. The CDR3 DNA is TGTGCCAGCAGCCGACGGGGGGGCGCGGGGGAAGATACGCAGTATTTT.

V gene TRBV7-2 combines with J gene TRBJ1-2; D is unresolved. CDR1 SGHTA and CDR2 FQGNSA come from the germline V gene. The V end lost 0 bases, the J end lost 5 bases, and 10 bases lay between the germline ends. The CDR3 has 14 residues. CDR3 sequence reads: CASSLAGPEYGYTF. DNA of the CDR3: TGTGCCAGCAGCTTAGCAGGGCCGGAGTATGGCTACACCTTC.

The rearrangement joins TRBV4-1 to TRBJ2-5; D may match TRBD1 or TRBD2 (5 bases each). In germline, CDR1 is MGHRA, CDR2 YSYEKL. Trimming removed 9 bases from V and 1 base from J, with 15 bases in between. CDR3 size: 14 residues. CDR3 DNA sequence: TGCGCCAGTAGGACGGGGCCCCTCCAAGAGACCCAGTACTTC. Encoded protein: CASRTGPLQETQYF.

The chain joins TRBV11-3 to TRBJ2-7; perhaps D is TRBD1 or TRBD2 (5 bases each). From germline, CDR1 is SGHNT and CDR2 YENEEA. CDR3 size: 14 residues. The V end lost 5 bases, the J end lost 3 bases, and 14 bases lay between the germline ends. CDR3 region: CASSTGRGDYEQYF. CDR3 DNA sequence: TGTGCCAGCAGCACGGGACGGGGAGACTACGAGCAGTACTTC.

The chain links TRBV6-4 to TRBJ2-2, with D perhaps TRBD1 (5 bases). From germline, CDR1 is MRHNA and CDR2 SNTAGT. The V end lost 2 bases, the J end lost 5 bases, and 9 bases lay between the germline ends. The CDR3 runs 14 residues. The CDR3 DNA follows: TGTGCCAGCAGTGACAGGGGAAGAACCGGGGAGCTGTTTTTT. Its protein product is CASSDRGRTGELFF.

This chain connects TRBV6-5 to TRBJ2-1; unclear D gene. Germline loops: CDR1 MNHEY, CDR2 SVGAGI. Trimming cost V 3 bases and J 10 bases, with 7 bases left between them. The CDR3 is 11 residues long. The CDR3 is CASSYLEEQFF. Here the CDR3 DNA reads TGTGCCAGCAGTTATCTCGAAGAGCAGTTCTTC.

This clonotype occurred once. The CDR3: CSAQGARTGANVLTF. The CDR3 region has the DNA TGCAGTGCTCAGGGGGCCCGAACTGGGGCCAACGTCCTGACTTTC. The V and J genes are TRBV20-1 and TRBJ2-6; TRBD1 matches at 8 bases. Germline-derived CDR1 and CDR2 are DFQATT and SNEGSKA (reference sequence). The CDR3 is made up of 15 amino acids. The V gene end was trimmed by 5 bases and the J gene end by 2 bases; junction bases not matched to a gene: 5.

Judged by abundance, this clonotype is medium-sized. The junction does not match germline at one end; this may be a read error. The V call is TRBV10-1, the J call TRBJ1-1; D might be TRBD1 (5 bases). CDR3 size: 11 residues. CDR1 WNHNN and CDR2 SYGVQD come from the germline V gene (reference sequence). The CDR3 is CASSRGTEAFF. The CDR3 DNA reads as TGTGCCAGCAGTAGGGGCACTGAAGCTTTCTTT.

The genes are TRBV2 and TRBJ2-1, with TRBD2 identical over 14 bases. The V gene's germline CDR1 is SNHLY and CDR2 FYNNEI. The CDR3 consists of 14 residues. The V gene end was trimmed by 5 bases and the J gene end by 12 bases; junction bases not matched to a gene: 6. The CDR3 loop reads CASSPGTSGGTQFF. CDR3 coding DNA: TGTGCCAGCAGTCCCGGGACTAGCGGGGGTACGCAGTTCTTC.

About this clonotype itself: No conserved phenylalanine or tryptophan ends this CDR3, so it is likely a read error. Here the CDR3 reads CASSGKGNGYTV. The CDR3 DNA sequence: TGTGCCAGCAGCGGAAAGGGCAATGGCTACACCGTC. The V call is TRBV5-5, the J call TRBJ1-2; no clear D. Germline CDR1 reads SGHKS; CDR2 reads YYEKEE (reference sequence). Trimming removed 4 bases from V and 6 bases from J, with 10 bases in between. The CDR3 runs to 12 residues.

This rearrangement joins TRBV30 to TRBJ2-7; 9 bases line up with TRBD1. CDR1 GTSNPN and CDR2 SVGIG come from the germline V gene (reference sequence). The CDR3 sequence is 15 residues long. V lost 2 bases to trimming and J lost 3 bases; unmatched junction nucleotides: 8. The CDR3, as DNA: TGTGCCTGGAGTCCGGGGGGACAGGGACTCTACGAGCAGTACTTC. Translating it yields CAWSPGGQGLYEQYF.

V usage is TRBV20-1 and J usage is TRBJ2-7, with TRBD1 identical over 7 bases. CDR1 is DFQATT, CDR2 SNEGSKA, per germline (reference sequence). The CDR3 is made up of 12 amino acids. The V gene end was trimmed by 5 bases and the J gene end by 6 bases; junction bases not matched to a gene: 7. CDR3 residues: CSASGTVLEQYF. The CDR3 nucleotides are TGCAGTGCTTCCGGGACAGTGCTCGAGCAGTACTTC.

This chain joins TRBV6-1 and TRBJ1-3; 7 bases match TRBD1. The V segment lost 6 bases and the J segment 16 bases; nucleotides outside the gene matches: 18. The germline gives CDR1 MNHNS, CDR2 SASEGT. The length of the CDR3 is 14 residues. In DNA, the CDR3 is TGTGCCAGCAGATCACCACCGGGACAGCCCGCAAACTATTTT. It encodes CASRSPPGQPANYF.

This clonotype was picked up a small number of times. In DNA form, the CDR3 reads TGTGCCAGCAGTGAGATAGACAGGCTCACTGAAGCTTTCTTT. Its protein product is CASSEIDRLTEAFF. The J gene is TRBJ1-1, the V gene TRBV6-1; D perhaps matches TRBD1 (6 bases). The CDR3 totals 14 residues. V was trimmed by 3 bases and J by 4 bases, leaving 12 bases between them. In germline, CDR1 is MNHNS, CDR2 SASEGT.

V usage is TRBV9 and J usage is TRBJ2-7; D is undetermined. There are 14 residues in the CDR3. Trimming left V 4 bases short and J 6 bases short, with 17 bases between. CDR1 is SGDLS and CDR2 is YYNGEE in the germline V gene. CDR3 amino acids: CASSPDPGLSEQYF. CDR3 nucleotide sequence: TGTGCCAGCAGCCCGGACCCGGGTCTAAGCGAGCAGTACTTC.

This clonotype occurred a few times. The CDR3 nucleotides are TGTGCCATCGGAGGGGGCGGTGAGGCTTTCTTT. This sequence encodes CAIGGGGEAFF. The chain carries TRBV10-3 and TRBJ1-1; the match to TRBD1 covers 7 bases. The ends lost 8 bases at V and 11 bases at J; junction bases unmatched: 8. The length of the CDR3 is 11 residues. The V gene's germline CDR1 is ENHRY and CDR2 SYGVKD.

This clonotype has more than one count but fewer than ten. The chain employs TRBV7-8 and TRBJ1-3; no definite D call. Germline V gene sequence: CDR1 SGHVS, CDR2 FQNEAQ. The CDR3 covers 11 residues. Trimming shortened V by 7 bases and J by 7 bases, and 8 bases separated the two germline ends. CDR3 coding DNA: TGTGCCAGCACTAACGGGAACACCATATATTTT. Encoded protein: CASTNGNTIYF.